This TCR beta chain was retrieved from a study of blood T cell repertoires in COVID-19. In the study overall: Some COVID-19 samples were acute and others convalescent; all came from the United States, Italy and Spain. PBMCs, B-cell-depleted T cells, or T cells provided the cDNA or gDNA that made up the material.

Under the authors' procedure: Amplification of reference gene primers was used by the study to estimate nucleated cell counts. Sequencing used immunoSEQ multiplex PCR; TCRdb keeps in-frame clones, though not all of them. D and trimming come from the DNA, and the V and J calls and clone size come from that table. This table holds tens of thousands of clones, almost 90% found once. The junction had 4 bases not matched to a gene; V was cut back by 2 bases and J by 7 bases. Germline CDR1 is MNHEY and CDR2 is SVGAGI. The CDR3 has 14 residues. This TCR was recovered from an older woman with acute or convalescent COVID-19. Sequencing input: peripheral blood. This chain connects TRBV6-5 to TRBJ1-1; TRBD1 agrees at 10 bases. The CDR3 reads CASSYDGTGVEAFF. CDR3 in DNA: TGTGCCAGCAGTTACGACGGGACAGGGGTTGAAGCTTTCTTT.